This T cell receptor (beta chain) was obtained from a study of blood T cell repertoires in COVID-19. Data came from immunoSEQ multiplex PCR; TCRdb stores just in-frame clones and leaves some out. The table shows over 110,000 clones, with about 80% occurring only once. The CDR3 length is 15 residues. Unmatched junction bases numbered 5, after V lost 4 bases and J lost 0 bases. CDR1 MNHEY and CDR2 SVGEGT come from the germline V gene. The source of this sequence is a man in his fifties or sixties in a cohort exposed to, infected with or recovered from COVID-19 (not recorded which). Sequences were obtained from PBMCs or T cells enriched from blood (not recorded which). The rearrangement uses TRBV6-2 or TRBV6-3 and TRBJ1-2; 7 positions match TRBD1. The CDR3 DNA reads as TGTGCCAGCAGTTCGACAGGGATAACTAACTATGGCTACACCTTC. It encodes CASSSTGITNYGYTF.